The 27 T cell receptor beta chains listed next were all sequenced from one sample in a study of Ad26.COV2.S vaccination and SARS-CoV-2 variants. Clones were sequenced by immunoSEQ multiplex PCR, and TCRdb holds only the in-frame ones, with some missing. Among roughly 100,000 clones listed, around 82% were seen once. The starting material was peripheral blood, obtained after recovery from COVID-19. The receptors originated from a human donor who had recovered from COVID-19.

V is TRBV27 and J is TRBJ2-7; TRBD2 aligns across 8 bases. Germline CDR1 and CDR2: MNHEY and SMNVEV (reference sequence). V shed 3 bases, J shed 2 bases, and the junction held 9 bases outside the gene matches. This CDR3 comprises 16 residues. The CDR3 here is CASSLRRGEITYEQYF. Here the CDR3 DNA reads TGTGCCAGCAGTTTGCGGCGGGGGGAAATTACCTACGAGCAGTACTTC.

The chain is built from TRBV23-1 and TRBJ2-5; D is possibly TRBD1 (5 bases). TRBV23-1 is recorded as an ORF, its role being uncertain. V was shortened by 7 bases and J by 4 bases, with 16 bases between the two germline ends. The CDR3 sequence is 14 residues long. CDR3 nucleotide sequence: TGCGCCAGCAACGAACAGGTAGGACGAGAGACCCAGTACTTC. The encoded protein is CASNEQVGRETQYF.

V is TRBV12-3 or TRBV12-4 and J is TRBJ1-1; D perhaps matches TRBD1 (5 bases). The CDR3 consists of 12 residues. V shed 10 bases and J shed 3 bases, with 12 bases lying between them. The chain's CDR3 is CATGLGYTEAFF. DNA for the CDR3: TGTGCCACGGGGCTGGGGTACACTGAAGCTTTCTTT.

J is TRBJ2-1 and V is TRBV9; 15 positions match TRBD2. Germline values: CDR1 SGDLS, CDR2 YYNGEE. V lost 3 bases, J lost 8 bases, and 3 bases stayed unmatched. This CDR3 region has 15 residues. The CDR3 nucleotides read TGTGCCAGCAGCGCGGGACTAGCGGGGGGACATGAGCAGTTCTTC. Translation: CASSAGLAGGHEQFF.

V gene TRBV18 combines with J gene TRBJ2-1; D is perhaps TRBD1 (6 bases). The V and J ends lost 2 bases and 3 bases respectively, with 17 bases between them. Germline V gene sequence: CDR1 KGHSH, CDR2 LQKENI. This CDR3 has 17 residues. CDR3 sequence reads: CASSPSSGGLGYNEQFF. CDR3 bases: TGTGCCAGCTCACCAAGCAGTGGGGGCCTAGGCTACAATGAGCAGTTCTTC.

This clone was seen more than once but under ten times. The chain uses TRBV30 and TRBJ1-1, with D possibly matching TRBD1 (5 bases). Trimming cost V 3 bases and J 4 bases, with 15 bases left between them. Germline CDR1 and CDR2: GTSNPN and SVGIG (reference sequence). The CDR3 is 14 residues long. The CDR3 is CAWRWGVGSTEAFF. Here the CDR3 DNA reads TGTGCCTGGAGGTGGGGGGTTGGGAGCACTGAAGCTTTCTTT.

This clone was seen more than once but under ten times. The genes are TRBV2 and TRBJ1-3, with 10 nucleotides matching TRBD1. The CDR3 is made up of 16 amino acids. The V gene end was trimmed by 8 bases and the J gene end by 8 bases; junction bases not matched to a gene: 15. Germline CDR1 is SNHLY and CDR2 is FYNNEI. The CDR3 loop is CASGRQGAAAGDTIYF. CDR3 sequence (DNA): TGTGCCAGCGGAAGACAGGGGGCCGCCGCCGGGGACACCATATATTTT.

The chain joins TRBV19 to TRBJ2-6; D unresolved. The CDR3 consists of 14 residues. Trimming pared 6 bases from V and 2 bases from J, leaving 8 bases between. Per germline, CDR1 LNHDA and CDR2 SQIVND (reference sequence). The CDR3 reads CASSRSAGANVLTF. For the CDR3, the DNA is TGTGCCAGTAGCCGGTCTGCTGGGGCCAACGTCCTGACTTTC.

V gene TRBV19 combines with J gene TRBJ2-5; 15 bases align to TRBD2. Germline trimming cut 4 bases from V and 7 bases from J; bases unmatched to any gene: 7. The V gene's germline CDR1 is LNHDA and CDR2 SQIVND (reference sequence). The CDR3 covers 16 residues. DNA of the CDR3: TGTGCCAGTAGTAGAGGACTAGCGGGGGGGCTTCCGACCCAGTACTTC. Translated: CASSRGLAGGLPTQYF.

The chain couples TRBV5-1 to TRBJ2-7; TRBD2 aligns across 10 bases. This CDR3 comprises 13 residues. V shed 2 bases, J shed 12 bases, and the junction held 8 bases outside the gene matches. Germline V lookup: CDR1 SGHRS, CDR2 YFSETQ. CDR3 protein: CASSLEGRTSGYF. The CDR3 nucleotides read TGCGCCAGCAGCTTAGAGGGTCGGACTAGCGGGTACTTC.

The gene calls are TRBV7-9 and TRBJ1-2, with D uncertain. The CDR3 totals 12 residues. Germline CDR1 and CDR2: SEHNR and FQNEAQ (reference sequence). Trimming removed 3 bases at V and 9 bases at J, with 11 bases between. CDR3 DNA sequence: TGTGCCAGCAGCTTTGAGGAAGGGAGCTACACCTTC. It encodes CASSFEEGSYTF.

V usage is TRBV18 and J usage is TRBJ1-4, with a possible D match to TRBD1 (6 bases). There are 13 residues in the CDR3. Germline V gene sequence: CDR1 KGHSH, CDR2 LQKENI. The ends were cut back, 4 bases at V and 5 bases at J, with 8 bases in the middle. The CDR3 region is CASSRQENEKLFF. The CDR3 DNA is TGTGCCAGCTCACGACAGGAAAATGAAAAACTGTTTTTT.

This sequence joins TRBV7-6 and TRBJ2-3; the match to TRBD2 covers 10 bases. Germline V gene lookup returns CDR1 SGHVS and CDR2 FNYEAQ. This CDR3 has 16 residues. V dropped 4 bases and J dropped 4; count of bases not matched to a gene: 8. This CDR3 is CASSSERGGLSDTQYF. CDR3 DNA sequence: TGTGCCAGCAGCTCCGAGCGGGGGGGCCTATCAGATACGCAGTATTTT. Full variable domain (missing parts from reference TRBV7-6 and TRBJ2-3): GAGVSQSPRYKVTKRGQDVALRCDPISGHVSLYWYRQALGQGPEFLTYFNYEAQQDKSGLPNDRFSAERPEGSISTLTIQRTEQRDSAMYRCASSSERGGLSDTQYFGPGTRLTVL.

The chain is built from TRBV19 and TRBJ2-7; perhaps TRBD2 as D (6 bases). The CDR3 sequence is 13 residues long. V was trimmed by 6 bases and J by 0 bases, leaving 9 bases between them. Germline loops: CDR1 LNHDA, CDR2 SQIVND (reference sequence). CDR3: CASRADYSYEQYF. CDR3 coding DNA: TGTGCCAGTAGGGCGGACTACTCCTACGAGCAGTACTTC.

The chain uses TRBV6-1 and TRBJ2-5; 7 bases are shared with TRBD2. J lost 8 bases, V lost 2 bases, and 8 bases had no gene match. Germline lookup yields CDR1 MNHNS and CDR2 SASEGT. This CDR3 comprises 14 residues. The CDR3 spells CASSEIGTGGTQYF. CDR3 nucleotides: TGTGCCAGCAGTGAAATCGGGACGGGAGGAACCCAGTACTTC.

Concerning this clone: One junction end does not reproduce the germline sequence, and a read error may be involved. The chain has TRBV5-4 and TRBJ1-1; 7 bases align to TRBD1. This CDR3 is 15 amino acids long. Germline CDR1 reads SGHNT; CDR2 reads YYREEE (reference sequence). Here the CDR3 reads CASRFEDRMKTEAFF. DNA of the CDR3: TGTGCCAGCAGGTTTGAGGACAGGATGAAAACTGAAGCTTTCTTT.

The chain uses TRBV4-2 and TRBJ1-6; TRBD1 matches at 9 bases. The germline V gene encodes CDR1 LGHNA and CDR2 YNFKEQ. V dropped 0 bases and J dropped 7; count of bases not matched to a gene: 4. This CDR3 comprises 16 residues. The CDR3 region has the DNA TGTGCCAGCAGCCAAGAACCTGGGACAGGGAATTCACCCCTCCACTTT. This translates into CASSQEPGTGNSPLHF.

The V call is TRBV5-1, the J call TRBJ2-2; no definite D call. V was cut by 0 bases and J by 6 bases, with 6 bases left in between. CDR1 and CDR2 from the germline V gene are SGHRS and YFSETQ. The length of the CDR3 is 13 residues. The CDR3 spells CASSLDVSGELFF. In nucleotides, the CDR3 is TGCGCCAGCAGCTTGGATGTATCCGGGGAGCTGTTTTTT.

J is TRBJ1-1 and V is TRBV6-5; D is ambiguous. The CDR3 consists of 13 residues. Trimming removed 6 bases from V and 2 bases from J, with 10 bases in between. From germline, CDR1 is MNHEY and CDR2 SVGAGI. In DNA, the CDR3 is TGTGCCAGCAGGCCGAGAATTAACACTGAAGCTTTCTTT. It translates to CASRPRINTEAFF.

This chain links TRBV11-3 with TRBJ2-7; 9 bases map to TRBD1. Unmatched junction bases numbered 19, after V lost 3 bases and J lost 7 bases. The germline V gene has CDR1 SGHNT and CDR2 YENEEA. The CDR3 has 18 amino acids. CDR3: CASSFTHDRGYCRGEQYF. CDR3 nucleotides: TGTGCCAGCAGCTTCACCCACGACAGGGGGTATTGCAGGGGGGAGCAGTACTTC.

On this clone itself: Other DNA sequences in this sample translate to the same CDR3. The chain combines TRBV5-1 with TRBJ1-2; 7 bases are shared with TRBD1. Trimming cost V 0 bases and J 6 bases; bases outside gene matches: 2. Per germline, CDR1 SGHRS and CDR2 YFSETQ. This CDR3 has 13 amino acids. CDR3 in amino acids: CASSLVGGDGYTF. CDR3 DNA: TGCGCCAGCAGCTTGGTAGGGGGCGATGGCTACACCTTC.

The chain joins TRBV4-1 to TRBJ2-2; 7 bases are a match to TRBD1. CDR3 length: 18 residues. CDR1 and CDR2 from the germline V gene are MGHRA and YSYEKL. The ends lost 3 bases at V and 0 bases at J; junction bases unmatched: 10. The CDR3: CASSQIGRGFANTGELFF. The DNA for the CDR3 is TGCGCCAGCAGCCAGATTGGCAGGGGGTTCGCGAACACCGGGGAGCTGTTTTTT.

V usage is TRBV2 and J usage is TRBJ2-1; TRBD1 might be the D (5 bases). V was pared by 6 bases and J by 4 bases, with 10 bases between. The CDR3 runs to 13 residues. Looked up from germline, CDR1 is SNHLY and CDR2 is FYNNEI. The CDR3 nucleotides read TGTGCCAGCAGGGGGCGGACGTACAATGAGCAGTTCTTC. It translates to CASRGRTYNEQFF.

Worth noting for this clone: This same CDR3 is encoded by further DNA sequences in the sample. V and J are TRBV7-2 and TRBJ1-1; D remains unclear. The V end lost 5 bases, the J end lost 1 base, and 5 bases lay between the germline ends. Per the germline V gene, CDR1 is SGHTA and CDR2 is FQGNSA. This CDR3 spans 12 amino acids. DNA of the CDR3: TGTGCCAGCAGCCGACAGAACACTGAAGCTTTCTTT. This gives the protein CASSRQNTEAFF.

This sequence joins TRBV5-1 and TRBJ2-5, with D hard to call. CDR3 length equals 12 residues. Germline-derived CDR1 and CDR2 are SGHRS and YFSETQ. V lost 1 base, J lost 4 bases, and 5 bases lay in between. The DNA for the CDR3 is TGCGCCAGCAGCTTGAACGGAGAGACCCAGTACTTC. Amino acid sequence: CASSLNGETQYF.

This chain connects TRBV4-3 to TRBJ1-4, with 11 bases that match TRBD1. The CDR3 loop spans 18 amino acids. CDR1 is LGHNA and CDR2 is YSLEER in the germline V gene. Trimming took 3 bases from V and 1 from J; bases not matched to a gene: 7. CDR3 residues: CASSQTMGTGGTNEKLFF. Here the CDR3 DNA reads TGCGCCAGCAGCCAGACTATGGGGACAGGGGGAACTAATGAAAAACTGTTTTTT.

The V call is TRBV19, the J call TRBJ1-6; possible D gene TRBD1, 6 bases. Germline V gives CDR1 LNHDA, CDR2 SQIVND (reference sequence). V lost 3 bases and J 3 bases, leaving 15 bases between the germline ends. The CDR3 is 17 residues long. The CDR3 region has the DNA TGTGCCAGTAGTATCGTTGGGGGCTGGAGCTATAATTCACCCCTCCACTTT. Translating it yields CASSIVGGWSYNSPLHF.